Sequencing of this T cell receptor (beta chain) was carried out in a study of persistence of HIV-infected CD4 T cells (dated by TCRdb to 2020 to 2022). Looking at the study overall: The median time participants had been on suppressive ART was under 10 years. The study isolated CMV- and HIV-1 Gag-responding CD4+ T cells from ART-treated individuals to examine antigen-driven clonal expansion of HIV-1-infected cells. The TCR cluster analysis across participants included roughly eight participants for CMV and roughly 7 participants for Gag. Proviral sequencing was used to assess clonality among infected cells, whereas TCRbeta sequencing gauged the clonality of all cells within each sorted population. Peripheral blood samples of up to roughly 200 mL were taken at multiple time points, with the exception of a couple of participants who underwent leukapheresis at a single time point.

This clone was observed a handful of times. Its antigen is still unknown. Per-nucleotide qualities are absent, and no much larger clonotype sits a single base away. On the study overall, not on this receptor specifically: Antigen-responding cells were enriched for degenerate expanded CDR3beta sequences, which suggests convergent selection of CD4+ responses to CMV and Gag. Within the same sorted populations, how oligoclonal the TCRs were correlated with how oligoclonal the proviruses were. Bulk TCR analyses could not be limited to the rare CMV-responding cells that actually contained HIV-1 proviruses. Significantly lower TCRbeta richness was observed in CMV- and Gag-responding cells than in anti-CD3/anti-CD28-responding cells, and higher oligoclonality was observed in CMV-responding cells than in CD3/CD28-stimulated and Gag-responding cells. Only a small number of individuals took part in the study, and only a limited range of antigens was tested.

TCRbeta repertoires were sequenced from genomic DNA with the immunoSEQ hsTCRB assay version 4 in survey mode. Genomic DNA was diluted to approximately 9.4 ng/uL, and up to roughly 1 ug per sample was used for TCRbeta sequencing. The authors' pipeline ran thus. ImmunoSeq Analyzer 3.0 was used for analysis of TCRbeta data, and diversity was computed on productive nucleotide rearrangements. Using the Immunarch R package, lower-bound TCR diversity was estimated with the improved Chao index and clonality was estimated with the Gini coefficient. Different nucleotide rearrangements encoding the same CDR3beta amino acid sequence were treated as distinct clonotypes. Differential abundance analysis found TCRbeta sequences that were significantly enriched in antigen-responding cells compared with anti-CD3/anti-CD28-activated cells. GLIPH2 grouped TCRs by predicted peptide-MHC specificity, both within each participant and across combined participant data sets. Not all clones reach the TCRdb copy of this immuneACCESS table, which keeps in-frame sequences only. Checked studies attribute under half of the gap to unresolved V genes and leave the rest unexplained. Clone size and the V and J calls come from that table; the DNA yielded D and trimming. The sample contains about 20,000 clones, over 55% of them found a single time. 1.5% to 2% of the sample belongs to the ten largest clones.

What this sample's treatment or condition label stands for: suppressive antiretroviral therapy. Cells were stimulated with a pool of overlapping HIV-1 Gag 15-mer peptides at roughly 0.99 ug per peptide per mL. Responding CD4+ T cells were sorted on the basis of upregulation of both CD40 ligand and CD69. HIV-1-infected adults in whom suppressive ART had been started during chronic infection were enrolled as participants. For at least 4 years, the participants' plasma HIV-1 RNA had been undetectable, below 50 copies/mL. To be included, participants needed a CD4+ T cell count above 400 cells/uL and a positive CMV serology. Before stimulation, PBMCs were isolated using density centrifugation and then depleted of CD8+ T cells. For around 17 hours, CD8-depleted PBMCs were stimulated with anti-CD28/CD49d costimulation, a CD40-blocking antibody, and enfuvirtide, which was added to prevent new infections. Sorting was done on either a Beckman Coulter MoFlo Legacy or an XDP sorter, and propidium iodide was used to exclude dead cells. For samples with more than one million cells, genomic DNA was extracted with the QIAamp DNA Mini Kit, and for all other samples the Quick-DNA Microprep Kit was used.

This receptor was obtained from an adult woman with HIV who was CMV-seropositive. The sample in question was CD4+ T cells sorted from PBMCs after approximately 19-hour stimulation, obtained from a patient who received antiretroviral therapy. The intended sense of this specimen's cell subset or site label: CD40L+CD69+ CD4 T cells responding to HIV-1 Gag peptides.

The CDR3 region has the sequence CASRGRTGRVEQYF. The nucleotide sequence reads TGTGCCAGCAGGGGCCGGACAGGGAGGGTGGAGCAGTACTTC. This chain joins TRBV27 to TRBJ2-7; TRBD1 is a weak D gene call, 8 bases matching. The CDR3 measures 14 amino acids from cysteine to phenylalanine. The DNA shown is the 42-base CDR3, in frame from base 1. Cut back by 6 bases and 7 bases, the V and J ends lie 19 bases apart. The germline V gene (reference sequence) sets CDR1 to MNHEY and CDR2 to SMNVEV.